The entry below gives a single TCR beta chain sequence along with its context. CDR1 LGHNA and CDR2 YNFKEQ come from the germline V gene. This CDR3 spans 15 amino acids. The ends were cut back, 0 bases at V and 1 base at J, with 7 bases in the middle. This record comes from a study of blood T cell repertoires in COVID-19. Across the study: Italy, Spain and the United States were the sources of the convalescent and acute COVID-19 samples. The analysed material was cDNA or gDNA that came from T cells, B-cell-depleted T cells, or PBMCs.

Clones were sequenced by immunoSEQ multiplex PCR, and TCRdb holds only the in-frame ones, with some missing. The sample lists 45,000 to 60,000 clones; about 90% were seen once. The TCR comes from a man in his sixties or seventies with active COVID-19. V and J are TRBV4-2 and TRBJ1-5, with D unclear. Sequencing input: peripheral blood. The CDR3 sequence: CASSQEELSNQPQHF. CDR3 nucleotides: TGTGCCAGCAGCCAAGAGGAGTTGAGCAATCAGCCCCAGCATTTT.